This TCR beta chain was captured in a study of beta chain features in type 1 diabetes. Whole-study results and caveats: Moderately but significantly shorter TCRB CDR3s were found in Type 1 diabetes patients in all four CD4+ subsets. The question of HLA type influencing TCRB rearrangement was one that remained unresolved here.

Germline CDR1 and CDR2: DFQATT and SNEGSKA (reference sequence). The CDR3 runs 11 residues. Purities over 95% were achieved in all sorted populations. Concerning this clone itself: Its antigen remains unidentified.

All of the isolated RNA was reverse transcribed, so expressed TCRB transcripts were sequenced. Measured with immunoSEQ multiplex PCR; TCRdb has only the in-frame clones, and not every one. The sample comprises roughly 700,000 clones, around an eighth of which are singletons, and approximately 0.021% rests with the top ten. The TCR comes from a man between 18 and 35 years old with type 1 diabetes. The sample consisted of naive CD4+ T cells from blood. The chain recombines TRBV20-1 with TRBJ2-5, with D perhaps TRBD2 (5 bases). The DNA end lines up better with TRBJ2-7; the J call may be wrong. CDR3 nucleotide sequence: TGCAGTGGGGCAGCGGTGTACGAGCAGTACTTC. Amino acid sequence: CSGAAVYEQYF.